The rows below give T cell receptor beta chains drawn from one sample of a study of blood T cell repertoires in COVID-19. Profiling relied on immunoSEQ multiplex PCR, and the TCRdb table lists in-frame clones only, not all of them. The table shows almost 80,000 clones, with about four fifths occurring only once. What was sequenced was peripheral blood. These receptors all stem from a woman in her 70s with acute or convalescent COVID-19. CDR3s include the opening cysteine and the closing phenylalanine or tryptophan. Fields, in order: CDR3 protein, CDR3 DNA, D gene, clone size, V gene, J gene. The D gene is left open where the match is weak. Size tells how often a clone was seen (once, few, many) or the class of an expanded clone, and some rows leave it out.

CDR3aa: CASVPGGGYGYTF; CDR3nt: TGTGCCAGCGTCCCGGGGGGGGGCTATGGCTACACCTTC; d_gene: .; abundance: .; v_gene: TRBV2; j_gene: TRBJ1-2
CDR3aa: CASSQVMTRNYGYTF; CDR3nt: TGCGCCAGCAGCCAAGTAATGACACGTAACTATGGCTACACCTTC; d_gene: .; abundance: .; v_gene: TRBV4-1; j_gene: TRBJ1-2
CDR3aa: CASSLRDRGRGEQYF; CDR3nt: TGTGCCAGCAGCCTTCGAGACAGGGGGCGGGGCGAGCAGTACTTC; d_gene: TRBD1; abundance: .; v_gene: TRBV3-1/TRBV3-2; j_gene: TRBJ2-7
CDR3aa: CASSLAERNNEQFF; CDR3nt: TGCGCCAGCAGCTTGGCGGAGCGGAACAATGAGCAGTTCTTC; d_gene: .; abundance: .; v_gene: TRBV5-1; j_gene: TRBJ2-1
CDR3aa: CAISGQGPGSGELFF; CDR3nt: TGTGCCATCAGTGGTCAAGGCCCAGGGTCCGGGGAGCTGTTTTTT; d_gene: .; abundance: .; v_gene: TRBV10-3; j_gene: TRBJ2-2
CDR3aa: CASSIRDRGRIAGNTIYF; CDR3nt: TGTGCCAGCAGCATCCGGGACAGGGGGCGAATCGCTGGAAACACCATATATTTT; d_gene: TRBD1; abundance: .; v_gene: TRBV7-9; j_gene: TRBJ1-3
CDR3aa: CASSRQGMNTGELFF; CDR3nt: TGTGCCAGCAGCAGACAGGGTATGAACACCGGGGAGCTGTTTTTT; d_gene: TRBD1; abundance: .; v_gene: TRBV7-2; j_gene: TRBJ2-2
CDR3aa: CSGTTSGRGEQFF; CDR3nt: TGCAGCGGAACGACTAGCGGGAGGGGTGAGCAGTTCTTC; d_gene: TRBD2; abundance: few; v_gene: TRBV29-1; j_gene: TRBJ2-1
CDR3aa: CASRAGTGFYNEQFF; CDR3nt: TGTGCCAGCAGGGCCGGGACAGGTTTCTACAATGAGCAGTTCTTC; d_gene: TRBD1; abundance: .; v_gene: TRBV2; j_gene: TRBJ2-1
CDR3aa: CASSQVQEGGELFF; CDR3nt: TGTGCCAGCAGCCAAGTGCAGGAAGGCGGGGAGCTGTTTTTT; d_gene: .; abundance: .; v_gene: TRBV4-2; j_gene: TRBJ2-2
CDR3aa: CASSQLTSGYNEQFF; CDR3nt: TGTGCCAGCAGCCAATTGACTAGCGGGTACAATGAGCAGTTCTTC; d_gene: TRBD2; abundance: .; v_gene: TRBV3-1/TRBV3-2; j_gene: TRBJ2-1
CDR3aa: CASGDRAGENTEAFF; CDR3nt: TGTGCCAGCGGGGATCGGGCGGGGGAGAACACTGAAGCTTTCTTT; d_gene: .; abundance: .; v_gene: TRBV6-6; j_gene: TRBJ1-1
CDR3aa: CASGAGASYEQYF; CDR3nt: TGTGCCAGTGGAGCGGGGGCCTCCTACGAGCAGTACTTC; d_gene: TRBD2; abundance: .; v_gene: TRBV7-9; j_gene: TRBJ2-7
CDR3aa: CASTPGGTEAFF; CDR3nt: TGTGCCAGCACCCCGGGTGGGACTGAAGCTTTCTTT; d_gene: .; abundance: .; v_gene: TRBV6-5; j_gene: TRBJ1-1
CDR3aa: CASSAYVGGNEKLFF; CDR3nt: TGTGCCAGCAGCGCCTACGTAGGCGGGAATGAAAAACTGTTTTTT; d_gene: .; abundance: .; v_gene: TRBV14; j_gene: TRBJ1-4
CDR3aa: CASSLGLAGDADTQYF; CDR3nt: TGCGCCAGCAGCTTGGGGCTAGCGGGAGACGCAGATACGCAGTATTTT; d_gene: TRBD2; abundance: once; v_gene: TRBV5-1; j_gene: TRBJ2-3
CDR3aa: CASSDVGLEGTDTQYF; CDR3nt: TGTGCCAGCAGTGACGTCGGACTAGAGGGCACAGATACGCAGTATTTT; d_gene: TRBD2; abundance: .; v_gene: TRBV6-4; j_gene: TRBJ2-3
CDR3aa: CASSMDRGGHEQYF; CDR3nt: TGTGCCAGCAGTATGGACAGGGGAGGGCACGAGCAGTACTTC; d_gene: TRBD1; abundance: .; v_gene: TRBV2; j_gene: TRBJ2-7
CDR3aa: CASSGPSGRAQETQYF; CDR3nt: TGTGCCAGCAGTGGTCCGAGCGGGAGAGCCCAAGAGACCCAGTACTTC; d_gene: TRBD2; abundance: .; v_gene: TRBV6-1; j_gene: TRBJ2-5
CDR3aa: CASSLDRWQGENEQFF; CDR3nt: TGTGCCAGCAGCTTAGATCGCTGGCAGGGGGAAAATGAGCAGTTCTTC; d_gene: TRBD1; abundance: .; v_gene: TRBV7-9; j_gene: TRBJ2-1
CDR3aa: CAITQASSTDTQYF; CDR3nt: TGTGCCATCACTCAGGCGTCAAGCACAGATACGCAGTATTTT; d_gene: .; abundance: .; v_gene: TRBV10-3; j_gene: TRBJ2-3
CDR3aa: CASSPSSTSTEQYF; CDR3nt: TGTGCCAGCTCACCATCTTCGACTAGCACCGAGCAGTACTTC; d_gene: TRBD2; abundance: .; v_gene: TRBV18; j_gene: TRBJ2-7
CDR3aa: CASSTIAGLLQETQYF; CDR3nt: TGTGCCAGTAGTACAATAGCGGGCCTGTTACAAGAGACCCAGTACTTC; d_gene: TRBD2; abundance: .; v_gene: TRBV19; j_gene: TRBJ2-5
CDR3aa: CASSFTGKDNEQFF; CDR3nt: TGTGCCAGCAGCTTCACCGGGAAAGACAATGAGCAGTTCTTC; d_gene: .; abundance: .; v_gene: TRBV7-9; j_gene: TRBJ2-1
CDR3aa: CASSMVGSSYNEQFF; CDR3nt: TGTGCCAGTAGTATGGTCGGGAGCTCCTACAATGAGCAGTTCTTC; d_gene: .; abundance: .; v_gene: TRBV19; j_gene: TRBJ2-1
CDR3aa: CASSPLSLAGVSGANVLTF; CDR3nt: TGTGCCAGCTCACCACTAAGTCTAGCGGGAGTTTCTGGGGCCAACGTCCTGACTTTC; d_gene: TRBD2; abundance: .; v_gene: TRBV18; j_gene: TRBJ2-6
CDR3aa: CASSVSGKETQYF; CDR3nt: TGTGCCAGCAGTGTTAGCGGTAAAGAGACCCAGTACTTC; d_gene: .; abundance: .; v_gene: TRBV12-3/TRBV12-4; j_gene: TRBJ2-5
CDR3aa: CASSQMRLQPSYEQYF; CDR3nt: TGCGCCAGCAGCCAAATGAGACTTCAACCCTCCTACGAGCAGTACTTC; d_gene: .; abundance: .; v_gene: TRBV4-1; j_gene: TRBJ2-7
CDR3aa: CASSFPQGYGYTF; CDR3nt: TGTGCCAGCAGCTTTCCGCAGGGCTATGGCTACACCTTC; d_gene: .; abundance: once; v_gene: TRBV7-3; j_gene: TRBJ1-2
CDR3aa: CASRDRQGLNEKLFF; CDR3nt: TGTGCCAGTAGGGACAGACAGGGTCTAAATGAAAAACTGTTTTTT; d_gene: TRBD1; abundance: .; v_gene: TRBV19; j_gene: TRBJ1-4
CDR3aa: CASSSSVETDTQYF; CDR3nt: TGTGCCAGCAGTTCTAGCGTCGAGACAGATACGCAGTATTTT; d_gene: .; abundance: .; v_gene: TRBV6-5; j_gene: TRBJ2-3
CDR3aa: CASSDTDLEQYF; CDR3nt: TGCGCCAGCAGCGACACGGATCTTGAGCAGTACTTC; d_gene: .; abundance: .; v_gene: TRBV4-1; j_gene: TRBJ2-7
CDR3aa: CSVEDVLQGNEQFF; CDR3nt: TGCAGCGTTGAAGATGTATTACAGGGGAATGAGCAGTTCTTC; d_gene: TRBD1; abundance: .; v_gene: TRBV29-1; j_gene: TRBJ2-1
CDR3aa: CASSSGEGINTQYF; CDR3nt: TGTGCCAGCAGTTCAGGGGAGGGCATAAATACGCAGTATTTT; d_gene: .; abundance: once; v_gene: TRBV7-3; j_gene: TRBJ2-3
CDR3aa: CASSYSSPYEQYF; CDR3nt: TGTGCCAGCAGTTACTCGAGCCCCTACGAGCAGTACTTC; d_gene: .; abundance: once; v_gene: TRBV6-2/TRBV6-3; j_gene: TRBJ2-7
CDR3aa: CAWSMGQLQETQYF; CDR3nt: TGTGCCTGGAGTATGGGACAGCTCCAAGAGACCCAGTACTTC; d_gene: TRBD1; abundance: .; v_gene: TRBV30; j_gene: TRBJ2-5
CDR3aa: CASSKTRVSNYGYTF; CDR3nt: TGTGCCAGCAGCAAAACGAGGGTGTCAAACTATGGCTACACCTTC; d_gene: .; abundance: once; v_gene: TRBV21-1; j_gene: TRBJ1-2
CDR3aa: CASSTPHLVVASYNEQFF; CDR3nt: TGTGCCAGCAGCACGCCCCACTTGGTGGTAGCGTCCTACAATGAGCAGTTCTTC; d_gene: .; abundance: .; v_gene: TRBV7-8; j_gene: TRBJ2-1
CDR3aa: CASNKAAGSGEQYF; CDR3nt: TGTGCCAGCAATAAAGCAGCCGGATCGGGCGAGCAGTACTTC; d_gene: .; abundance: few; v_gene: TRBV2; j_gene: TRBJ2-7
CDR3aa: CASSLSGVHEQYF; CDR3nt: TGTGCCAGCAGCTTATCAGGGGTCCACGAGCAGTACTTC; d_gene: .; abundance: .; v_gene: TRBV7-8; j_gene: TRBJ2-7
CDR3aa: CASRLGTPGDTQYF; CDR3nt: TGTGCCAGCAGACTAGGGACTCCGGGAGATACGCAGTATTTT; d_gene: .; abundance: .; v_gene: TRBV6-6; j_gene: TRBJ2-3
CDR3aa: CASSRLAEDNEQFF; CDR3nt: TGCGCCAGCAGTCGGCTAGCGGAGGACAATGAGCAGTTCTTC; d_gene: TRBD2; abundance: .; v_gene: TRBV10-2; j_gene: TRBJ2-1
CDR3aa: CSVLGIYGYTF; CDR3nt: TGCAGCGTTCTGGGCATCTATGGCTACACCTTC; d_gene: .; abundance: few; v_gene: TRBV29-1; j_gene: TRBJ1-2
CDR3aa: CASSLVRSSNEQYF; CDR3nt: TGTGCCAGCAGCTTAGTTCGCTCGTCTAACGAGCAGTACTTC; d_gene: .; abundance: .; v_gene: TRBV5-4; j_gene: TRBJ2-7
CDR3aa: CASSIRQGRADTQYF; CDR3nt: TGTGCCAGTAGTATAAGACAGGGGCGAGCAGATACGCAGTATTTT; d_gene: TRBD1; abundance: .; v_gene: TRBV19; j_gene: TRBJ2-3
CDR3aa: CASSFGGARGYTF; CDR3nt: TGTGCCAGCAGCTTCGGGGGGGCTCGTGGCTACACCTTC; d_gene: .; abundance: .; v_gene: TRBV5-6; j_gene: TRBJ1-2
CDR3aa: CASSLTGSTNSPLHF; CDR3nt: TGTGCCAGCAGCCTCACAGGGTCCACTAATTCACCCCTCCACTTT; d_gene: .; abundance: .; v_gene: TRBV3-1/TRBV3-2; j_gene: TRBJ1-6
CDR3aa: CATSRDGQPHYNEQFF; CDR3nt: TGTGCCACCAGCAGAGATGGACAGCCCCACTACAATGAGCAGTTCTTC; d_gene: .; abundance: .; v_gene: TRBV15; j_gene: TRBJ2-1
CDR3aa: CASSKVQGIYEQYF; CDR3nt: TGCGCCAGCAGTAAAGTTCAGGGGATCTACGAGCAGTACTTC; d_gene: .; abundance: .; v_gene: TRBV5-1; j_gene: TRBJ2-7
CDR3aa: CASSPGQGAEGEKLFF; CDR3nt: TGTGCCAGCAGCCCGGGACAGGGGGCTGAGGGTGAAAAACTGTTTTTT; d_gene: TRBD1; abundance: few; v_gene: TRBV5-4; j_gene: TRBJ1-4
CDR3aa: CASRLSGWTEAFF; CDR3nt: TGTGCCAGCAGACTATCGGGGTGGACTGAAGCTTTCTTT; d_gene: .; abundance: .; v_gene: TRBV12-3/TRBV12-4; j_gene: TRBJ1-1
CDR3aa: CASSRDRTLYEQYF; CDR3nt: TGTGCCAGCAGTCGGGACAGAACGCTCTACGAGCAGTACTTC; d_gene: TRBD1; abundance: few; v_gene: TRBV3-1/TRBV3-2; j_gene: TRBJ2-7